The following is a TCR beta chain sequence with its context. The antigen is not known. This sample was included in a study of blood T cells in healthy people across ages. Overall study results and limits: Estimated diversity across one million T cells was deemed an underestimate. Naive T cell percentage strongly correlated with TCR beta diversity.

J lost 8 bases, V lost 4 bases, and 15 bases had no gene match. Germline V gene lookup returns CDR1 LGHNA and CDR2 YNFKEQ. The CDR3 runs to 16 residues. A J-beta primer mix and a sample-barcoded 5' primer were used in a second PCR of about 7 to 12 cycles. TCRdb re-derived calls from the 5' RACE reads in MiXCR, one entry per CDR3 protein. This table holds 1.5 million to 2 million distinct CDR3 sequences, around 48% found once. Caucasian individuals from Russia who were healthy and aged roughly 6 to 95 acted as donors. A minimum of 5 micrograms of total RNA was extracted per sample. Sequenced material: blood. The TCR sequence derives from a woman aged 35 to 49 in good health. This chain joins TRBV4-2 and TRBJ1-2; 8 bases line up with TRBD1. In DNA, the CDR3 is TGTGCCAGCAGCCTACCGGACAGGGATATTTCGGGGGGCTACACCTTC. It specifies CASSLPDRDISGGYTF.